The subject of this entry is one TCR beta chain. The target antigen is unknown. Post-ART PBMC samples numbered at least two per donor, and pre-ART ones at least one. Treated in the United States were all of the participants with HIV. The sample comes from a study of long-term antiretroviral therapy in people with HIV. Study-wide points: Clones showing expansion before ART dominated the repertoire at all time points. Whereas controls had wider CDR3 length ranges, HIV repertoires had narrower ones.

Version v3.0 of the immunoSEQ assay was performed at survey level. Clones were sequenced by immunoSEQ multiplex PCR, and TCRdb holds only the in-frame ones, with some missing. The table records about 12,000 clones, 83% of them present only once. Germline CDR1 is SGHDT and CDR2 is YYEEEE. Between the trimmed V and J ends, which lost 4 bases and 2 bases, there was a span of 7 bases. The CDR3 sequence is 12 residues long. The chain links TRBV5-6 to TRBJ2-7; D not resolved. The sequenced sample was unsorted PBMCs, obtained 3.4 years after starting antiretroviral therapy. The source is a man between 40 and 49 years old with HIV. The CDR3 DNA reads TGTGCCAGCAGCCTGGAAACCTACGAGCAGTACTTC. Translated: CASSLETYEQYF.